One and the same sample provided the 12 T cell receptor beta chains below, sequenced in a study of T cells in localized non-small cell lung cancer. This table comes from immunoSEQ multiplex PCR, and its TCRdb copy is limited to in-frame clones, with some not included. This sample carries roughly 26,000 clones, approximately 90% of them seen once, and the ten largest clones take about 14%. Sequenced here: peripheral blood, sampled before any cancer treatment. Receptors were obtained from an older female donor with stage II squamous cell lung carcinoma.

The V call is TRBV5-1, the J call TRBJ2-3; 7 positions match TRBD2. The CDR3 is made up of 15 amino acids. CDR1 and CDR2 from the germline V gene are SGHRS and YFSETQ. V dropped 2 bases and J dropped 3; count of bases not matched to a gene: 6. CDR3 amino acids: CASSFRAGETDTQYF. CDR3 nucleotides: TGCGCCAGCAGCTTTCGCGCGGGAGAAACAGATACGCAGTATTTT.

This clone was observed once. The gene calls are TRBV7-2 and TRBJ2-7; 8 positions match TRBD1. J lost 5 bases, V lost 0 bases, and 6 bases had no gene match. The germline gives CDR1 SGHTA, CDR2 FQGNSA. This CDR3 spans 15 amino acids. CDR3 DNA sequence: TGTGCCAGCAGCTTAGCGGGCAGGGGGCAACACGAGCAGTACTTC. Its protein is CASSLAGRGQHEQYF.

This clone was seen a single time. The chain couples TRBV2 to TRBJ1-1; 9 bases are shared with TRBD1. V lost 6 bases and J lost 1; bases outside the gene matches: 6. The length of the CDR3 is 15 residues. CDR1 and CDR2 (germline): SNHLY, FYNNEI. The CDR3 here is CASSAQGARNTEAFF. The CDR3 DNA reads TGTGCCAGCAGCGCACAGGGGGCCCGGAACACTGAAGCTTTCTTT. Variable domain in full (rest from reference TRBV2 and TRBJ1-1): EPEVTQTPSHQVTQMGQEVILRCVPISNHLYFYWYRQILGQKVEFLVSFYNNEISEKSEIFDDQFSVERPDGSNFTLKIRSTKLEDSAMYFCASSAQGARNTEAFFGQGTRLTVV.

The rearrangement joins TRBV25-1 to TRBJ1-2, with D maybe TRBD1 (5 bases). Between the trimmed V and J ends, which lost 6 bases and 5 bases, there was a span of 16 bases. Germline V gene lookup returns CDR1 MGHDK and CDR2 SYGVNS. The CDR3 has 14 residues. The CDR3 here is CASSEMGDPYGYTF. DNA of the CDR3: TGTGCCAGCAGCGAAATGGGGGATCCTTATGGCTACACCTTC.

The chain is built from TRBV30 and TRBJ1-2, with a possible D match to TRBD1 (6 bases). V lost 1 base and J lost 6, with 9 bases in between. Germline CDR1 and CDR2: GTSNPN and SVGIG (reference sequence). The CDR3 extends over 12 amino acids. This CDR3 is CAWSEWTDGYTF. In DNA, the CDR3 is TGTGCCTGGAGTGAGTGGACAGATGGCTACACCTTC.

The gene calls are TRBV30 and TRBJ2-2, with D tentatively TRBD1 or TRBD2 (5 bases each). The CDR3 sequence is 13 residues long. V was trimmed by 4 bases and J by 5 bases, leaving 11 bases between them. Germline CDR1 reads GTSNPN; CDR2 reads SVGIG (reference sequence). The CDR3 is CAWMGRGTGELFF. In DNA form, the CDR3 reads TGTGCCTGGATGGGGCGCGGGACCGGGGAGCTGTTTTTT.

This chain connects TRBV6-6 to TRBJ2-7; perhaps TRBD2 as D (5 bases). The CDR3 sequence is 13 residues long. From germline, CDR1 is MNHNY and CDR2 SVGAGI (reference sequence). The V end lost 8 bases, the J end lost 3 bases, and 14 bases lay between the germline ends. CDR3 sequence (DNA): TGTGCCAGCTCCGAAAACGGAGGCTACGAGCAGTACTTC. Protein: CASSENGGYEQYF.

This chain uses TRBV19 with TRBJ1-2; D uncertain. This CDR3 has 15 residues. CDR1 is LNHDA and CDR2 is SQIVND in the germline V gene (reference sequence). Trimming cost V 2 bases and J 6 bases, with 16 bases left between them. CDR3 in amino acids: CASSITHSTSNGYTF. The CDR3 DNA sequence: TGTGCCAGTAGTATAACCCACTCCACGAGCAATGGCTACACCTTC.

This sequence joins TRBV14 and TRBJ1-1; D not certain. The V end lost 4 bases, the J end lost 4 bases, and 10 bases lay between the germline ends. This CDR3 has 13 amino acids. Germline V CDR1 and CDR2: SGHDN, FVKESK. In nucleotides, the CDR3 is TGTGCCAGCAGCCTAGGACGGCGCACTGAAGCTTTCTTT. Amino acid sequence: CASSLGRRTEAFF.

This chain uses TRBV7-3 with TRBJ1-1, with D perhaps matching TRBD1 (5 bases). Germline V gene data show CDR1 as SGHTA and CDR2 as FQGTGA. V was trimmed by 2 bases and J by 8 bases, leaving 12 bases between them. The CDR3 covers 13 residues. The CDR3 DNA is TGTGCCAGCAGCTTATCTCCAGGGACCGAAGCTTTCTTT. It translates to CASSLSPGTEAFF. The whole variable domain, filled in from reference TRBV7-3 and TRBJ1-1, reads GAGVSQTPSNKVTEKGKYVELRCDPISGHTALYWYRQSLGQGPEFLIYFQGTGAADDSGLPNDRFFAVRPEGSVSTLKIQRTERGDSAVYLCASSLSPGTEAFFGQGTRLTVV.

This clone has a single count. This chain connects TRBV5-1 to TRBJ2-7, with D maybe TRBD1 (6 bases). V dropped 4 bases and J dropped 2 bases, with 13 bases sitting between them. The CDR3 runs 14 residues. CDR1 is SGHRS, CDR2 YFSETQ, per germline. The CDR3 DNA reads TGCGCCAGCAGCGAAACAGGGAACCCCTACGAGCAGTACTTC. Translating it yields CASSETGNPYEQYF.

In its sample, this clone was seen once. The V gene is TRBV7-9, the J gene TRBJ1-2; D remains unclear. The CDR3 covers 16 residues. Per the germline V gene, CDR1 is SEHNR and CDR2 is FQNEAQ (reference sequence). Trimming cost V 4 bases and J 6 bases, with 21 bases left between them. The CDR3 loop reads CASSSPTGGLQDGYTF. The CDR3 coding sequence is TGTGCCAGCAGCTCACCAACGGGAGGACTCCAAGATGGCTACACCTTC.